The sequence of this T cell receptor beta chain was determined in a study of cytomegalovirus exposure and HLA in healthy donors listed by TCRdb under 2017. Regarding the research as a whole: An earlier analysis of several hundred of the donors reported 276 Gb of sequence data and around 110 million unique TCR beta sequences obtained from some 170 million T cells. About 300 gigabases of sequencing data and approximately 85 million unique TCR sequences were included in an early release covering about 700 HLA-typed donors. The genetic ancestry cluster associated with self-reported Caucasian donors included about four fifths of the roughly 380 genotyped donors. The aim of the study was to test whether cataloging public T cell receptors could identify signatures of past pathogen exposure. The study used immunosequencing to profile the T cell repertoires of some 600 subjects and linked those repertoires to cytomegalovirus serostatus. A separate validation cohort of roughly 130 different subjects was used in addition to the roughly 700-subject first cohort. The study combined high-throughput TCR immunosequencing, statistical association of individual TCRs with disease status, and machine learning to predict cytomegalovirus infection status. In a later analysis, previously published TCR beta repertoires from some 640 donors were re-analyzed and high-resolution HLA genotyping was added so that TCR occurrence patterns could be studied. Rather than using new phenotypic data, the later analysis identified candidate immune exposures from TCR beta sequences and from how often those sequences occurred across donors. To decide whether each TCR beta V gene segment behaved as functional or pseudogenic, an earlier analysis of some 570 of the donors relied on high-throughput TCR beta sequencing. Alongside the repertoire data, information on donor age, sex, ethnicity and CMV serostatus was compiled. A later genetic analysis used genome-wide SNP genotypes for about 60% of the roughly 700 donors, treating that subset as a discovery cohort. Every repertoire in the discovery cohort had been generated on one and the same sequencing platform. HLA typing included class I and class II loci at four-digit resolution. The number of typed donors differed by locus: 629-630 for A, B, C, DRB1 and DQB1; 522 for DQA1; over 600 for DPA1; and some 450 for DPB1. About five DR-DQ haplotypes were treated as single units for association and clustering because of strong linkage in the cohort. Among about 400 genotyped donors of the cohort, an average of about 220,000 unique TCR beta nucleotide sequences was sequenced per donor, of which approximately 18% were non-productive.

Receptors were amplified or captured by the immunoSEQ multiplex PCR assay. For the multiplex PCR, a mixture combining 60 forward primers for TCR Vbeta segments and 13 reverse primers for TCR Jbeta segments was used. The CDR3 region of rearranged TCR beta genes was amplified from genomic DNA by a multiplex PCR assay. The Illumina HiSeq System was used to sequence the amplified TCR beta libraries as 87-base-pair reads. The paper's processing steps were these. A later analysis tallied around 80 million unique TCR beta chains across the 666 repertoires, and about 12 million of those chains were shared by two or more donors. Raw reads were error-corrected and collapsed into unique sequences with a nearest-neighbor algorithm that merged closely related sequences to remove PCR and sequencing errors. To assign V, D and J gene segments, CDR3 sequences were aligned to IMGT reference sequences. For a sequence to be retained, a match of at least six nucleotides was required to both a V gene segment and a J gene segment. Rearrangements were classified as productive when the CDR3 lacked stop codons and remained in frame with V and J, and all other rearrangements were classified as non-productive. Following IMGT convention, CDR3 was defined as the stretch from the second conserved V-encoded cysteine to the conserved J-encoded phenylalanine. The earlier analysis of about 610 of the donors excluded any sequence lacking an unambiguous match to a single V gene segment. In an earlier analysis of a few hundred of the donors, a V segment was called functional when productive rearrangements were above 56.7%, and segregating when the standard deviation between donors exceeded 5%. A statistical classification framework was built to diagnose cytomegalovirus status from the catalog of TCR beta chain sequences. In a later analysis, V and J genes were assigned by comparing TCR nucleotide sequences against IMGT/GENE-DB human TR gene sequences. Using the TCRdist pipeline, a later analysis assigned CDR3 sequences along with most-parsimonious VDJ recombination scenarios. In a later analysis, each TCR beta chain was defined by its CDR3 amino acid sequence together with its V-gene family, and reads without a unique V-gene family were excluded. In a later analysis, 450 to 600 highly shared, low-generation-probability nucleotide sequences were removed to address suspected cross-contamination and a sequencing artifact. A later analysis calculated a clonal expansion index for each public chain from normalized within-repertoire ranks of inferred template counts. In a later analysis, generation probabilities were computed with a VDJ recombination model fitted to out-of-frame rearrangements, and the resulting probabilities were checked against IGoR. Hypergeometric tests were used in a later analysis to score TCR-TCR, TCR-HLA and TCR-CMV co-occurrence, with a repertoire-size bias correction applied to the TCR pairs. To estimate false discovery rates, a later analysis permuted the HLA or CMV assignments 20 times. A later analysis grouped co-occurring TCRs with DBSCAN, adding TCRdist sequence similarity when clustering within HLA-allele-positive subsets. For co-occurrence clustering, repertoires with fewer than 30,000 or more than 120,000 public chains were excluded, along with roughly 5 repertoires with anomalous nucleotide sharing. The table was pulled from immuneACCESS by TCRdb, which kept in-frame rearrangements only. Such tables lose some clones; where checked, under half of the loss comes from unresolved V genes, and the rest has no known cause. That table supplies the V and J calls and clone size; D and trimming were determined from the DNA. This sample gives about 110,000 clones in total; more than 65% of them show up just once. Jointly, the top ten make up 5% to 8% of the sample.

The cohort was made up of 666 healthy bone marrow donors. Cohort members were all nominally healthy when sampled, although unrecorded immune exposures were likely present. The donor was CMV seropositive and was included in the group of approximately 310 seropositive cohort members. Each donor provided a peripheral blood sample, and peripheral blood mononuclear cells were used for TCR beta sequencing. Genomic DNA extraction from the blood cell samples was performed with the Qiagen DNeasy Blood Extraction Kit. Results and caveats for the whole study, not just this receptor: Three of the identified cytomegalovirus-associated TCR beta chains were confirmed in vitro to be specific for cytomegalovirus antigens. A further reported finding was that TCR beta sequences accurately predicted the HLA-A and HLA-B alleles for most subjects in the first cohort. When HLA alleles, especially DR and DQ, strongly co-occurred, attributing TCR associations to individual alleles was difficult. Seventeen rarely observed V segments, including chromosome 9 orphons, were excluded from the earlier analysis of just under 600 of the donors because counts were too low. According to a later analysis, parvovirus B19, influenza, CMV and Epstein-Barr virus appeared linked to several top co-occurrence clusters. In a later genetic analysis, a missense DCLRE1C variant was associated with V-gene and J-gene trimming of TCR beta chains, and the association was replicated in an independent cohort. While some public TCRs were present in many individuals, most TCR sequences turned up only very rarely across donors. CMV serostatus was the only immune exposure information available for the cohort. HLA typing was unavailable for some donors at each locus, so association tests used only the typed subset. Compared with the approximately 670-donor mean, donors in an Asian-associated ancestry cluster had fewer N-insertions in productive TCRs, according to a later genetic analysis. The classifier was reported to diagnose cytomegalovirus status with high specificity and sensitivity in both the original cohort and the validation cohort. Linkage disequilibrium might explain the correlated functional status among segregating V segments, but an unknown experimental factor could not be excluded. A group of highly shared sequence variants was considered likely to be a technical artifact of the sequencing pipeline. A later analysis found that TCR association rates varied across HLA loci, with DRB1 alleles showing the most associated TCRs and HLA-C alleles the fewest. This cohort had only TCR beta chains sequenced, and the lack of alpha or paired-chain data limited which features could be detected. Sequencing depth was assumed to be roughly uniform across donors in the presence/absence analyses, though that assumption may not hold. The authors suggested that the approach could potentially be extended to other disease states and immunological phenotypes. In a later analysis, HLA-associated TCR beta chains showed more clonal expansion and lower generation probabilities than non-associated chains that were equally common. Because the 87-base-pair reads could not distinguish some IMGT-functional V segments, including TRBV6-2 and TRBV6-3, those segments were excluded. A total of roughly 160 TCR beta chains were listed by the study as associated with cytomegalovirus. In an earlier analysis of some 540 of the donors, most TCR beta V segments appeared in productive rearrangements about 87% or about 30% of the time, broadly matching IMGT annotations. A later analysis found that most CMV-associated TCR beta chains appeared HLA-restricted, with HLA associations seemingly driven largely by CMV exposure. In a later analysis, 16,951 TCR beta sequences were associated with specific HLA alleles at a false discovery rate of 0.05.

The table lists this clone with a few counts. No cognate antigen has been identified for it. Base qualities are not provided; no much larger clone lies one nucleotide away. CDR1 and CDR2 (SEHNR, FQNEAQ) derive from the germline V gene (reference sequence). V trim: 10 bases; J trim: 2 bases; unmatched bases: 8. Counted from cysteine to phenylalanine, this CDR3 has 14 amino acids. Only the CDR3 region is kept as DNA, spanning 42 bases read in frame from base 1. The sequencing sample was made of PBMCs. The V and J segments used are TRBV7-9 and TRBJ1-3, with 7 middle bases fitting TRBD1. This TCR was sampled from a young man in good health and CMV-seropositive. The sequenced DNA: TGTGCCACCCGTCAGGGGGAAGCTGGAAACACCATATATTTT. Its amino acids are CATRQGEAGNTIYF.